This T cell receptor (beta chain) comes out of a study of cytotoxic CD8 clonotypes in ibrutinib-treated CLL. Study-level results: Baseline levels were approached again at progression, after clonality had risen at ibrutinib response. Timing of sampling differed between sustained-remission and progressing patients.

Assay: immunoSEQ multiplex PCR; the TCRdb copy retains only in-frame clones and omits some. The table shows roughly 150,000 clones, with about 88% occurring only once. Worth noting for this clone: The antigen is not known.

Per germline, CDR1 ENHRY and CDR2 SYGVKD. The V segment lost 2 bases and the J segment 3 bases; nucleotides outside the gene matches: 0. The CDR3 loop spans 15 amino acids. The chain uses TRBV10-3 and TRBJ2-7, with 14 bases fitting TRBD2. Sequences were derived from PBMCs, sampled at disease progression, from a patient treated with ibrutinib. The sequence was collected from a human donor with chronic lymphocytic leukemia. The CDR3 DNA reads as TGTGCCATCAGTGAGGGACTAGCGGGAGGCTACGAGCAGTACTTC. As protein: CAISEGLAGGYEQYF.